This TCR beta chain is drawn from a study of shared clonotypes between healthy human individuals. Germline values: CDR1 MNHNY, CDR2 SVGAGI (reference sequence). CDR3 length equals 15 residues. V was clipped by 2 bases and J by 5 bases, with 15 bases between them. Sequenced by immunoSEQ multiplex PCR; TCRdb stores in-frame clones only, minus some. This sample has 2 million to 3 million clones, with 85% to 95% found just once. Sequencing used naive CD4+ T cells sorted from blood. Specified subset: CD45RA+ positively selected. The chain recombines TRBV6-6 with TRBJ1-2; D is uncertain. The sequence was collected from a man younger than 35 in good health. The CDR3 DNA follows: TGTGCCAGCAGTTACACCGACTCACTTGGGTATGGCTACACCTTC. Translating it yields CASSYTDSLGYGYTF.